One sample yielded the 5 T cell receptor beta chains listed below, sequenced in a study of blood T cell repertoires in COVID-19. Some clones are missing from TCRdb's copy, which holds only in-frame ones; the method was immunoSEQ multiplex PCR. The sample shows around 82,000 clones, 80% to 90% of them seen only once. Specimen: peripheral blood. These receptors all come from an elderly man with COVID-19, enrolled during active disease.

The chain couples TRBV5-4 to TRBJ1-5; no clear D. Germline values: CDR1 SGHNT, CDR2 YYREEE (reference sequence). The CDR3 has 12 amino acids. V lost 0 bases and J 6 bases, leaving 4 bases between the germline ends. This chain's CDR3 is CASSLAGQPQHF. The CDR3, as DNA: TGTGCCAGCAGCTTGGCGGGTCAGCCCCAGCATTTT.

The CDR3 sequence: CASSAETNTEAFF. Written as DNA, the CDR3 is TGTGCCAGCAGCGCAGAAACGAACACTGAAGCTTTCTTT. The gene calls are TRBV9 and TRBJ1-1; the D is unclear. Germline CDR1 reads SGDLS; CDR2 reads YYNGEE. Trimming removed 3 bases at V and 1 base at J, with 7 bases between. There are 13 residues in the CDR3.

Only a few counts were recorded for this clone. V usage is TRBV28 and J usage is TRBJ1-2; the D gene is possibly TRBD1 (6 bases). CDR3 length: 13 residues. Germline CDR1 and CDR2: MDHEN and SYDVKM. Trimming took off 5 bases at V and 3 bases at J, with 10 bases between the two ends. The chain's CDR3 is CASSLRTDYGYTF. CDR3 bases: TGTGCCAGCAGTCTCCGGACAGACTATGGCTACACCTTC.

The chain joins TRBV5-1 to TRBJ2-7; 11 bases fit TRBD1. Germline V gene data show CDR1 as SGHRS and CDR2 as YFSETQ. V lost 2 bases to trimming and J lost 6 bases; unmatched junction nucleotides: 7. The CDR3 extends over 15 amino acids. The CDR3 protein is CASSFTGDRGTEQYF. The CDR3 DNA sequence: TGCGCCAGCAGCTTTACTGGGGACAGGGGGACCGAGCAGTACTTC.

The chain links TRBV7-9 to TRBJ2-5; D is perhaps TRBD1 (8 bases). The V gene's germline CDR1 is SEHNR and CDR2 FQNEAQ (reference sequence). V shed 4 bases and J shed 3 bases, with 18 bases lying between them. This CDR3 has 16 residues. CDR3 coding DNA: TGTGCCAGCAGCTCGCACCCACAGGGGGGGAAAGAGACCCAGTACTTC. Translated, it gives CASSSHPQGGKETQYF.